A selection of T cell receptor beta chains follows, all from one sample in a study of metastatic and nonmetastatic thyroid tumors. MiXCR re-clonotyped the PCR reads for TCRdb. The sample records about 59,000 clones, around 16% being singletons. The sequenced sample consisted of blood. Receptor source: a male donor with papillary thyroid cancer or a benign thyroid nodule (not recorded which). Some clones in this sample may be carry-over from other donors' samples. The CDR3 runs from the conserved cysteine through the conserved F or W. D genes are given only for firm matches. A row's size may be missing; if present it is once, few, many or a size class.

NA,TRBJ2-7,TRBV14,many,CASSQETGWDEQYF,TGTGCCAGCAGCCAAGAAACGGGTTGGGACGAGCAGTACTTC
TRBD2,TRBJ2-3,TRBV5-4,NA,CASSLGGHLAGVITDTQYF,TGTGCCAGCAGCTTGGGGGGCCATCTAGCGGGGGTAATCACAGATACGCAGTATTTT
NA,TRBJ1-2,TRBV27,many,CASSYGQGAGYTF,TGTGCCAGCAGTTATGGCCAGGGTGCTGGCTACACCTTC
TRBD2,TRBJ2-3,TRBV18,NA,CASSPGLAGAGDTQYF,TGTGCCAGCTCACCAGGACTAGCGGGAGCGGGAGATACGCAGTATTTT
NA,TRBJ1-5,TRBV18,many,CASSPEAALNQPQHF,TGTGCCAGCTCACCAGAGGCAGCTCTAAATCAGCCCCAGCATTTT
NA,TRBJ1-1,TRBV2,many,CASTGRGVTEAFF,TGTGCCAGCACCGGGAGAGGGGTCACTGAAGCTTTCTTT
NA,TRBJ1-1,TRBV6-2/TRBV6-3,few,CASRGVICNTEAFF,TGTGCCAGCAGGGGGGTGATCTGTAACACTGAAGCTTTCTTT
NA,TRBJ2-1,TRBV11-1,many,CASSSPAMRDSHYNEQFF,TGTGCCAGCAGCTCCCCTGCTATGAGGGACTCCCACTACAATGAGCAGTTCTTC
NA,TRBJ2-1,TRBV20-1,many,CSARDGREEGEQFF,TGCAGTGCTAGAGATGGTAGGGAAGAAGGTGAGCAGTTCTTC
NA,TRBJ2-5,TRBV28,many,CASSYQETQYF,TGTGCCAGCAGTTATCAGGAGACCCAGTACTTC
TRBD2,TRBJ2-3,TRBV11-1,many,CASSLYRTSAFTDTQYF,TGTGCCAGCAGCTTATATCGGACTAGCGCATTCACAGATACGCAGTATTTT
NA,TRBJ2-1,TRBV7-7,NA,CASSLGEGDEQFF,TGTGCTAGCAGCTTAGGAGAGGGCGATGAGCAGTTCTTC
NA,TRBJ2-1,TRBV2,many,CASNYDSTAYNEQFF,TGTGCCAGCAATTACGACAGTACAGCCTACAATGAGCAGTTCTTC
TRBD2,TRBJ2-1,TRBV3-1,many,CASSQTVASGPLRHEQFF,TGTGCCAGCAGCCAAACCGTGGCTAGCGGGCCTCTTAGGCATGAGCAGTTCTTC
TRBD2,TRBJ2-3,TRBV7-2,many,CASSEGTRPDTQYF,TGTGCCAGCAGCGAGGGGACTAGGCCAGATACGCAGTATTTT
TRBD2,TRBJ2-1,TRBV19,many,CASSRLAVKNEQFF,TGTGCCTCAAGTAGACTAGCGGTAAAAAATGAGCAGTTCTTC
TRBD1,TRBJ1-1,TRBV12-3/TRBV12-4,medium-sized,CASSPGTGVWTEAFF,TGTGCCAGCAGTCCAGGGACAGGGGTGTGGACTGAAGCTTTCTTT
TRBD2,TRBJ2-3,TRBV4-1,many,CASSSGESTDTQYF,TGCGCCAGCAGCAGCGGGGAAAGCACAGATACGCAGTATTTT
NA,TRBJ1-2,TRBV4-1,many,CASSWERGVRGYTF,TGCGCCAGCAGCTGGGAACGGGGGGTGAGGGGCTACACCTTC
NA,TRBJ1-1,TRBV5-1,NA,CATKLEGTEAFF,TGCGCCACCAAGCTGGAAGGGACTGAAGCTTTCTTT
NA,TRBJ1-5,TRBV11-1,NA,CASSLNNDQPQHF,TGTGCCAGCAGCTTGAACAATGATCAGCCCCAGCATTTT
NA,TRBJ2-7,TRBV11-2,NA,CANSPGGKSYEQYF,TGTGCCAACAGCCCTGGTGGGAAGTCCTACGAGCAGTACTTC
NA,TRBJ1-6,TRBV4-2,many,CASSQEGTKTAQRSYNSPLHF,TGTGCCAGCAGCCAAGAAGGGACTAAGACAGCCCAAAGGTCCTATAATTCACCCCTCCACTTT
NA,TRBJ2-5,TRBV9,NA,CASSVDLGMETQYF,TGTGCCAGCAGCGTAGATTTGGGAATGGAGACCCAGTACTTC
NA,TRBJ2-5,TRBV7-9,NA,CASSLDQVGTQYF,TGTGCCAGCAGCTTAGACCAGGTTGGGACCCAGTACTTC
NA,TRBJ2-1,TRBV12-3/TRBV12-4,many,CASSLTAGSWNEQFF,TGTGCCAGCAGTTTAACAGCAGGGAGTTGGAATGAGCAGTTCTTC